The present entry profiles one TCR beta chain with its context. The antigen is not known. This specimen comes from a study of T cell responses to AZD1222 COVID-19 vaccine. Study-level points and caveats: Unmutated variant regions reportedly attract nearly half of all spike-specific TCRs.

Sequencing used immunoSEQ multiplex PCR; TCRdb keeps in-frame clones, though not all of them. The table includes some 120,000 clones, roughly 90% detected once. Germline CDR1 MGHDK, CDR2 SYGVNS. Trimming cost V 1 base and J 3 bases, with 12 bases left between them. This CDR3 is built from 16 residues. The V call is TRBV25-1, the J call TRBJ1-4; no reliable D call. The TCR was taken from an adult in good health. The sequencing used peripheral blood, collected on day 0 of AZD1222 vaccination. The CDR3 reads CASSEFGTASNEKLFF. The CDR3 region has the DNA TGTGCCAGCAGTGAATTTGGAACAGCCTCTAATGAAAAACTGTTTTTT.